The source of this T cell receptor (beta chain) is a study of T cells in tuberculosis. Overall study context: IGRA-negative adolescents, IGRA-positive adolescents with latent tuberculosis and adults with active tuberculosis formed this South African cohort.

The CDR3 is 15 amino acids. V lost 0 bases to trimming and J lost 7 bases; unmatched junction nucleotides: 5. In germline, CDR1 is SGHDT, CDR2 YYEEEE. The method was immunoSEQ multiplex PCR; TCRdb's version includes in-frame clones alone and lacks a portion of them. The sample yields 30,000 to 35,000 clones, 93% seen once. As to time point: new active TB diagnosis, blood taken before or within 7 days of starting treatment. The rearrangement uses TRBV5-6 and TRBJ2-7; 12 bases are shared with TRBD2. The sequence derives from an adult with tuberculosis. Material: PBMCs, obtained at tuberculosis diagnosis. The CDR3 protein is CASSLGLAGVREQYF. The CDR3 coding sequence is TGTGCCAGCAGCTTGGGACTAGCGGGAGTAAGAGAGCAGTACTTC.